A single sample gave rise to the 15 T cell receptor beta chains below, sequenced in a study of blood T cell repertoires in COVID-19. Data came from immunoSEQ multiplex PCR; TCRdb stores just in-frame clones and leaves some out. The sample contains roughly 500,000 clones, roughly 88% of which appear only once. The sequenced material came from PBMCs or T cells enriched from blood (not recorded which). The receptors shown here come from a middle-aged woman who had recovered from COVID-19.

This chain connects TRBV10-2 to TRBJ2-5; D not certain. In germline, CDR1 is WSHSY, CDR2 SAAADI. With 6 bases removed from V and 2 bases from J, the gap between germline ends came to 4 bases. This CDR3 is 11 amino acids long. In DNA, the CDR3 is TGCGCCAGCAGCGTACAAGAGACCCAGTACTTC. Translated: CASSVQETQYF.

V gene TRBV15 combines with J gene TRBJ1-2; D unresolved. V was clipped by 1 base and J by 5 bases, with 11 bases between them. The CDR3 runs 14 residues. Germline CDR1 reads LNHNV; CDR2 reads YYDKDF (reference sequence). The chain's CDR3 is CATSRGHEVYGYTF. DNA of the CDR3: TGTGCCACCAGCAGAGGGCATGAGGTTTATGGCTACACCTTC.

V usage is TRBV5-6 and J usage is TRBJ1-1; 7 nucleotides align to TRBD1. Trimming took 0 bases from V and 3 from J; bases not matched to a gene: 8. This CDR3 spans 16 amino acids. The germline V gene encodes CDR1 SGHDT and CDR2 YYEEEE. CDR3 in amino acids: CASSLARDRAHTEAFF. CDR3 sequence (DNA): TGTGCCAGCAGCTTGGCCAGGGACAGAGCGCACACTGAAGCTTTCTTT.

The chain couples TRBV5-1 to TRBJ1-3; TRBD1 matches at 7 bases. Germline assignment: CDR1 SGHRS and CDR2 YFSETQ. This CDR3 has 15 amino acids. After removal of 5 bases from V and 2 bases from J, the junction contained 7 bases not matched to a gene. The CDR3 is CASRPTGFPGNTIYF. In DNA, the CDR3 is TGCGCCAGCAGACCGACAGGGTTTCCTGGAAACACCATATATTTT.

In its sample, this clone was seen once. The chain couples TRBV2 to TRBJ2-1, with 9 bases aligning to TRBD2. This CDR3 spans 13 amino acids. With V trimmed by 6 bases and J by 10 bases, 7 bases remained unmatched. The germline gives CDR1 SNHLY, CDR2 FYNNEI. CDR3: CASSAGGPGEQFF. CDR3 in DNA: TGTGCCAGCAGCGCGGGAGGGCCTGGGGAGCAGTTCTTC.

This clone appeared a single time. The chain employs TRBV7-2 and TRBJ2-7; 8 bases agree with TRBD1. Trimming removed 5 bases from V and 2 bases from J; junction bases left unmatched: 5. The CDR3 extends over 14 amino acids. Germline-derived CDR1 and CDR2 are SGHTA and FQGNSA. The CDR3 reads CASSPGQGAYEQYF. The CDR3, as DNA: TGTGCCAGCAGCCCCGGACAGGGCGCCTACGAGCAGTACTTC. Complete variable domain (other parts from reference TRBV7-2 and TRBJ2-7): GAGVSQSPSNKVTEKGKDVELRCDPISGHTALYWYRQSLGQGLEFLIYFQGNSAPDKSGLPSDRFSAERTGGSVSTLTIQRTQQEDSAVYLCASSPGQGAYEQYFGPGTRLTVT.

This clone appeared once. CDR3 DNA sequence: TGTGCCAGCAGCATCAAACAGGGGGCAAGGGAGACCCAGTACTTC. Amino acids: CASSIKQGARETQYF. This sequence joins TRBV7-8 and TRBJ2-5; 9 bases fit TRBD1. J lost 5 bases, V lost 5 bases, and 9 bases had no gene match. CDR3 length equals 15 residues. Germline V gives CDR1 SGHVS, CDR2 FQNEAQ.

This clone was seen only once. This sequence joins TRBV6-1 and TRBJ2-7; the D gene is possibly TRBD1 (6 bases). V was clipped by 2 bases and J by 1 base, with 6 bases between them. Germline CDR1 MNHNS, CDR2 SASEGT. This CDR3 has 13 residues. The CDR3 DNA follows: TGTGCCAGCAGTGAAACAGGGTCCTACGAGCAGTACTTC. It specifies CASSETGSYEQYF.

This clone was seen only once. This specimen includes other DNA sequences encoding the same CDR3. The chain uses TRBV18 and TRBJ1-2; no firm D call. CDR1 is KGHSH, CDR2 LQKENI, per germline. This CDR3 contains 13 residues. V lost 1 base to trimming and J lost 1 base, with 4 bases between them. The DNA of the CDR3 is TGTGCCAGCTCACCACGAGATAACTATGGCTACACCTTC. Translating gives CASSPRDNYGYTF. Looking up the rest from reference TRBV18 and TRBJ1-2 gives the full variable domain: NAGVMQNPRHLVRRRGQEARLRCSPMKGHSHVYWYRQLPEEGLKFMVYLQKENIIDESGMPKERFSAEFPKEGPSILRIQQVVRGDSAAYFCASSPRDNYGYTFGSGTRLTVV.

This chain uses TRBV7-6 with TRBJ1-2; 8 bases are shared with TRBD1. The germline V gene has CDR1 SGHVS and CDR2 FNYEAQ. CDR3 length: 14 amino acids. J gave up 5 bases and V 1 base, and 3 bases lay outside the gene matches. CDR3 loop: CASSLDQGAYGYTF. The DNA for the CDR3 is TGTGCCAGCAGCTTAGATCAGGGGGCATATGGCTACACCTTC.

The chain couples TRBV18 to TRBJ2-5, with 8 bases fitting TRBD1. The germline CDR1 and CDR2 sequences are KGHSH and LQKENI. J gave up 1 base and V 4 bases, and 5 bases lay outside the gene matches. The CDR3 runs to 15 residues. CDR3 residues: CASSQPDRGQETQYF. DNA of the CDR3: TGTGCCAGCTCACAACCCGACAGGGGCCAAGAGACCCAGTACTTC.

The chain couples TRBV6-1 to TRBJ1-6; 7 bases line up with TRBD1. V lost 0 bases, J lost 11 bases, and 4 bases stayed unmatched. Germline CDR1 MNHNS, CDR2 SASEGT. The CDR3 extends over 14 amino acids. In nucleotides, the CDR3 is TGTGCCAGCAGTGAAGCAGGGACAGTCCCACCCCTCCACTTT. Protein product: CASSEAGTVPPLHF.

V usage is TRBV29-1 and J usage is TRBJ2-2, with D possibly being TRBD2 (5 bases). V was clipped by 3 bases and J by 5 bases, with 22 bases between them. The CDR3 runs 17 residues. Germline V gene data show CDR1 as SQVTM and CDR2 as ANQGSEA. The CDR3, as DNA: TGCAGCGTTGACATGGCTAGCAATGGGCCGAGGACCGGGGAGCTGTTTTTT. Encoded protein: CSVDMASNGPRTGELFF.

This clone has only one observation. The chain carries TRBV3-1 (or the pseudogene TRBV3-2) and TRBJ1-2; weak D call: TRBD1 (6 bases). Trimming removed 4 bases from V and 2 bases from J, with 11 bases in between. This CDR3 region has 14 residues. The germline V gene has CDR1 LGHDT and CDR2 YNNKEL (reference sequence). CDR3 DNA sequence: TGTGCCAGCAGCCCAGAACAGGGAAACTATGGCTACACCTTC. It codes for CASSPEQGNYGYTF.

This clone was seen more than once but under ten times. The genes are TRBV27 and TRBJ2-2, with TRBD2 as a possible D gene (5 bases). Germline V gene lookup returns CDR1 MNHEY and CDR2 SMNVEV (reference sequence). Trimming stripped 6 bases from V and 0 bases from J, with 5 bases between. The CDR3 runs to 13 residues. The CDR3 loop reads CASRLANTGELFF. The CDR3 DNA reads TGTGCCAGCAGACTAGCGAACACCGGGGAGCTGTTTTTT.